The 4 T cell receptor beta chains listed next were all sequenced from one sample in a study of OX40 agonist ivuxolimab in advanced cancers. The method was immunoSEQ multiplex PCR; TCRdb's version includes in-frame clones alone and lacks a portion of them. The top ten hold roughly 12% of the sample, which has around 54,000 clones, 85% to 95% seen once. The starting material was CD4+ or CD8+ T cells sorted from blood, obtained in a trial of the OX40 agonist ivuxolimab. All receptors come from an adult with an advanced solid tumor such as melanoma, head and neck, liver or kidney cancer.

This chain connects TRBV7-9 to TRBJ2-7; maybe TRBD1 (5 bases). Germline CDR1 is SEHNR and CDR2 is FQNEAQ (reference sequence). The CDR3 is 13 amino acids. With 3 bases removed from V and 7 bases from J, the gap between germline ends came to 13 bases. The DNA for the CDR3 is TGTGCCAGCAGCTTTGGAGCAGGGTCTGAGCAGTACTTC. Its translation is CASSFGAGSEQYF.

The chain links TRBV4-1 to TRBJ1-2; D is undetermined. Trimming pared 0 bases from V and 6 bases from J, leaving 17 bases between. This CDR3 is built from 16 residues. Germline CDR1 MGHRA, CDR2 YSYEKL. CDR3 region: CASSQEPKAGNNGYTF. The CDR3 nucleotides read TGCGCCAGCAGCCAAGAACCGAAGGCAGGCAACAATGGCTACACCTTC.

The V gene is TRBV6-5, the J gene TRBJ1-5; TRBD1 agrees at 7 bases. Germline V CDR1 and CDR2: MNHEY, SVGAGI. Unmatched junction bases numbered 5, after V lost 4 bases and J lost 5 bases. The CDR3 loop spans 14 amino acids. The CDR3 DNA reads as TGTGCCAGCAGTTCTACAGGGGAAGATCAGCCCCAGCATTTT. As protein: CASSSTGEDQPQHF.

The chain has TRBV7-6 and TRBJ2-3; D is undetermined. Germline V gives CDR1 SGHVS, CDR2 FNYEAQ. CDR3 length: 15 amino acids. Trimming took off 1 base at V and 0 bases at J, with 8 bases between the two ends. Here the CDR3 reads CASSLEGESTDTQYF. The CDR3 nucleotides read TGTGCCAGCAGCTTAGAGGGTGAAAGCACAGATACGCAGTATTTT.